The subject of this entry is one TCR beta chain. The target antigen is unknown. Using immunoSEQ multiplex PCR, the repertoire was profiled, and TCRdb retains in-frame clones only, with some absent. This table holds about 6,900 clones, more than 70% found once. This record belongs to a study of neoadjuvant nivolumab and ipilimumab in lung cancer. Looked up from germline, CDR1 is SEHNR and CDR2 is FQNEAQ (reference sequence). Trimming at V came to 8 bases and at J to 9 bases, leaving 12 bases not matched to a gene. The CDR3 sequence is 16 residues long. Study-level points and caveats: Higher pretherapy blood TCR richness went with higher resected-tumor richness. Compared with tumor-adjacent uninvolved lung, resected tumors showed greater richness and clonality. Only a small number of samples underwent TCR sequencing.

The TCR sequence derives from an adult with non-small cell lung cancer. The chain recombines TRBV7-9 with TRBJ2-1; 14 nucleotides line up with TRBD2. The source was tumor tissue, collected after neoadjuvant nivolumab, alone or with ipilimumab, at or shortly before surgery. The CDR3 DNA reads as TGTGCCAGCCAACTCCCCAGACTAGCGGGAGGGAGTGAGCAGTTCTTC. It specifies CASQLPRLAGGSEQFF.